A single sample gave rise to the 14 T cell receptor beta chains below, sequenced in a study of primary melanoma T cells and metastatic recurrence. Profiled with immunoSEQ multiplex PCR; TCRdb holds only in-frame clones, not every one. The sample has over a hundred clones; 84% are singletons. Source material: melanoma tumor tissue. Receptors were obtained from a human donor with melanoma.

For the CDR3, the DNA is TGTGCCAGCAGTCCGAACTCGGGACTAGATTACAATGAGCAGTTCTTC. Its translation is CASSPNSGLDYNEQFF. The chain couples TRBV11-3 to TRBJ2-1; 8 nucleotides match TRBD2. Per the germline V gene, CDR1 is SGHNT and CDR2 is YENEEA. The CDR3 runs 16 residues. V was pared by 6 bases and J by 4 bases, with 11 bases of the junction left unmatched.

V gene TRBV6-8 combines with J gene TRBJ1-1; D uncertain. The ends were cut back, 10 bases at V and 3 bases at J, with 12 bases in the middle. The CDR3 runs to 12 residues. Germline CDR1 reads MNHGY; CDR2 reads SAAAGT. CDR3 DNA: TGTGCCATCAGCGAACTAGACACTGAAGCTTTCTTT. This translates into CAISELDTEAFF.

The chain combines TRBV11-3 with TRBJ2-7; 12 positions match TRBD1. CDR1 is SGHNT and CDR2 is YENEEA in the germline V gene. The CDR3 length is 17 residues. With 0 bases clipped from V and 4 bases from J, the junction kept 7 bases outside the gene matches. Here the CDR3 reads CASSLDLGTGGLYEQYF. CDR3 coding DNA: TGTGCCAGCAGCTTAGACCTTGGGACAGGGGGCTTGTACGAGCAGTACTTC.

This clone was detected only once. The chain links TRBV19 to TRBJ2-1; 8 positions match TRBD2. The germline CDR1 and CDR2 sequences are LNHDA and SQIVND (reference sequence). The CDR3 has 16 residues. The J segment lost 6 bases and the V segment lost 5 bases, leaving 12 bases of the junction unmatched. The CDR3 DNA reads as TGTGCCAGTAGTGTAACCGGGACTAGTGGGTTCAATGAGCAGTTCTTC. Translation: CASSVTGTSGFNEQFF.

The chain uses TRBV11-3 and TRBJ2-5; maybe TRBD1 (7 bases). This CDR3 is 14 amino acids long. The V end lost 4 bases, the J end lost 4 bases, and 13 bases lay between the germline ends. Germline CDR1 reads SGHNT; CDR2 reads YENEEA. The CDR3 DNA sequence: TGTGCCAGCAGCTACAGGGGAGGAGGAGAGACCCAGTACTTC. It encodes CASSYRGGGETQYF.

This clone appeared once. V and J are TRBV14 and TRBJ1-3; D may be TRBD1 (6 bases). Germline CDR1 and CDR2: SGHDN and FVKESK. The germline V and J ends were trimmed by 1 base and 10 bases, with 11 bases remaining between them. The CDR3 has 13 amino acids. The CDR3 sequence: CASSQGPDSTIYF. In DNA form, the CDR3 reads TGTGCCAGCAGCCAAGGACCGGACAGTACCATATATTTT.

The V gene is TRBV15, the J gene TRBJ2-3; 7 bases agree with TRBD1. The V gene's germline CDR1 is LNHNV and CDR2 YYDKDF (reference sequence). This CDR3 region has 18 residues. Germline trimming cut 1 base from V and 2 bases from J; bases unmatched to any gene: 12. CDR3 residues: CATSRGTNADRSTDTQYF. The CDR3 DNA reads TGTGCCACCAGCAGAGGCACAAACGCGGACAGGTCCACAGATACGCAGTATTTT.

About this clone itself: The junction departs from the called germline gene at one end, perhaps through a read error. The chain joins TRBV11-3 to TRBJ2-3, with 12 bases that match TRBD2. CDR1 and CDR2 (germline): SGHNT, YENEEA. The length of the CDR3 is 14 residues. The CDR3 region has the DNA TGTGCCAGCAGCTTAGATCCAGGGACTAGCGGGCAGCGTTTT. It is translated as CASSLDPGTSGQRF.

The chain couples TRBV11-3 to TRBJ2-3; 13 bases line up with TRBD2. CDR1 and CDR2 from the germline V gene are SGHNT and YENEEA. The V gene end was trimmed by 5 bases and the J gene end by 4 bases; junction bases not matched to a gene: 3. This CDR3 contains 15 residues. CDR3 DNA sequence: TGTGCCAGCAGCCCGACTAGCGGGAGGCCAGATACGCAGTATTTT. Translation gives CASSPTSGRPDTQYF.

The rearrangement uses TRBV11-3 and TRBJ1-1; the match to TRBD1 covers 8 bases. The CDR3 has 17 residues. Looked up from germline, CDR1 is SGHNT and CDR2 is YENEEA. Trimming removed 5 bases from V and 1 base from J; junction bases left unmatched: 12. CDR3 bases: TGTGCCAGCAGCGATCGACAGGGGAGGTTAGGGAACACTGAAGCTTTCTTT. Its translation is CASSDRQGRLGNTEAFF.

The CDR3 DNA is TGTGCCAGCAGCTCCTTAGCGGGAGGCGAATACGAGCAGTACTTC. Translating it yields CASSSLAGGEYEQYF. This rearrangement joins TRBV11-3 to TRBJ2-7; 10 bases agree with TRBD2. The ends lost 4 bases at V and 4 bases at J; junction bases unmatched: 7. The CDR3 has 15 residues. Germline assignment: CDR1 SGHNT and CDR2 YENEEA. The complete variable domain, with remaining parts taken from reference TRBV11-3 and TRBJ2-7, reads EAGVVQSPRYKIIEKKQPVAFWCNPISGHNTLYWYLQNLGQGPELLIRYENEEAVDDSQLPKDRFSAERLKGVDSTLKIQPAELGDSAVYLCASSSLAGGEYEQYFGPGTRLTVT.

The genes are TRBV9 and TRBJ2-3; unclear D gene. Deletions cut 4 bases from V and 0 bases from J, with 9 bases between. This CDR3 is built from 14 residues. Germline lookup yields CDR1 SGDLS and CDR2 YYNGEE. CDR3 nucleotides: TGTGCCAGCAGCACGAGCTGGAGCACAGATACGCAGTATTTT. Encoded protein: CASSTSWSTDTQYF.

The chain employs TRBV16 and TRBJ1-4; D unresolved. The CDR3 runs to 17 residues. Per germline, CDR1 KGHSY and CDR2 FQNENV. V was pared by 2 bases and J by 4 bases, with 17 bases between. The CDR3 region has the DNA TGTGCCAGCAGCCAAGGATACGGGGTGAGCAGTAATGAAAAACTGTTTTTT. Protein: CASSQGYGVSSNEKLFF.

The chain uses TRBV7-5 and TRBJ1-5. TRBV7-5 is described as a pseudogene. This CDR3 has 14 residues. The CDR3 reads CVRSLSVGGQPQHF. The DNA for the CDR3 is TGTGTCAGAAGCTTATCGGTCGGGGGGCAGCCCCAGCATTTT.